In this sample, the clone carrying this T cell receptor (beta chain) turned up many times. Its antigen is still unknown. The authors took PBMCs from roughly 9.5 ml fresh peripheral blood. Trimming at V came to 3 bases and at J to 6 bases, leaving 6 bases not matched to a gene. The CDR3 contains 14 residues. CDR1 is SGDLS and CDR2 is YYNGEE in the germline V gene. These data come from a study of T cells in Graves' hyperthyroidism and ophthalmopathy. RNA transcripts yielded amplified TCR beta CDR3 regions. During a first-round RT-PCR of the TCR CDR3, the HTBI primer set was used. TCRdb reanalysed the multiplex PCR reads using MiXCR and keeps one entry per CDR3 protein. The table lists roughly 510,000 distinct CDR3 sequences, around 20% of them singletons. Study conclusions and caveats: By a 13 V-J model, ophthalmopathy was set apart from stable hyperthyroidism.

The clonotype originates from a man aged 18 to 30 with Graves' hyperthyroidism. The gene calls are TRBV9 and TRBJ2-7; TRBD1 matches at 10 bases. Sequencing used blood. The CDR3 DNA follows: TGTGCCAGCAGCGAGACCGGACAGGGGGTCGAGCAGTACTTC. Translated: CASSETGQGVEQYF.